Below, 13 T cell receptor beta chains from the same sample are listed, as sequenced in a study of T cells after yellow fever vaccination. One entry per CDR3 protein results from TCRdb running MiXCR on the 5' RACE reads. This table has nearly 300,000 distinct CDR3 sequences, 8.5% to 10% appearing once. This sample comprised CD4+ T cells sorted from PBMCs, obtained 5 days after the yellow fever booster vaccination. The receptors stem from a man in his late teens or twenties who received the YFV17D yellow fever vaccine.

This chain connects TRBV6-6 to TRBJ1-6; D is undetermined. In germline, CDR1 is MNHNY, CDR2 SVGAGI (reference sequence). This CDR3 spans 18 amino acids. V was shortened by 2 bases and J by 0 bases, with 14 bases between the two germline ends. The CDR3 DNA follows: TGTGCCAGCAGTTACAATACGGGCAGAAGCTCCTATAATTCACCCCTCCACTTT. This translates into CASSYNTGRSSYNSPLHF.

The genes are TRBV7-2 and TRBJ2-5; D might be TRBD1 (6 bases). Germline lookup yields CDR1 SGHTA and CDR2 FQGNSA. Between the trimmed V and J ends, which lost 3 bases and 5 bases, there was a span of 13 bases. The CDR3 has 14 residues. CDR3 protein: CASSFAGAAETQYF. In nucleotides, the CDR3 is TGTGCCAGCAGCTTTGCAGGGGCGGCGGAGACCCAGTACTTC.

This clonotype occurred a few times. The chain has TRBV12-3 or TRBV12-4 and TRBJ2-3; TRBD2 agrees at 14 bases. The ends lost 6 bases at V and 5 bases at J; junction bases unmatched: 7. The CDR3 has 16 residues. This CDR3 is CASSLGLAGAGDTQYF. CDR3 bases: TGTGCCAGCAGCCTGGGACTAGCGGGGGCGGGAGATACGCAGTATTTT.

This chain connects TRBV5-5 to TRBJ1-2; weak D call: TRBD1 (5 bases). Between the trimmed V and J ends, which lost 0 bases and 8 bases, there was a span of 11 bases. CDR3 length: 13 residues. Germline CDR1 is SGHKS and CDR2 is YYEKEE (reference sequence). The CDR3 bases are TGTGCCAGCAGCTTGGTGGGGGTGAACGGCTACACCTTC. Protein sequence: CASSLVGVNGYTF.

The rearrangement joins TRBV5-6 to TRBJ2-7; no definite D call. The germline V gene has CDR1 SGHDT and CDR2 YYEEEE. This CDR3 spans 14 amino acids. V was cut by 1 base and J by 3 bases, with 11 bases left in between. CDR3 sequence: CASSLLRNFYEQYV. For the CDR3, the DNA is TGTGCCAGCAGCTTGCTGCGGAACTTCTACGAGCAGTACGTC.

This clonotype was seen at least ten times. The rearrangement links TRBV5-1 to TRBJ2-5; 12 nucleotides agree with TRBD2. CDR3 length equals 16 residues. Per the germline V gene, CDR1 is SGHRS and CDR2 is YFSETQ. Germline trimming cut 5 bases from V and 5 bases from J; bases unmatched to any gene: 10. The CDR3 nucleotides read TGCGCCAGCAGACCGCCCCGACTAGCGGGGGATGAGACCCAGTACTTC. Encoded protein: CASRPPRLAGDETQYF. Complete variable domain (other parts from reference TRBV5-1 and TRBJ2-5): KAGVTQTPRYLIKTRGQQVTLSCSPISGHRSVSWYQQTPGQGLQFLFEYFSETQRNKGNFPGRFSGRQFSNSRSEMNVSTLELGDSALYLCASRPPRLAGDETQYFGPGTRLLVL.

This clonotype has more than one count but fewer than ten. This chain joins TRBV7-2 and TRBJ1-2; maybe TRBD1 (5 bases). The V end lost 5 bases, the J end lost 5 bases, and 15 bases lay between the germline ends. The CDR3 is made up of 14 amino acids. Germline assignment: CDR1 SGHTA and CDR2 FQGNSA. This chain's CDR3 is CASSPRARGYGYTF. CDR3 coding DNA: TGTGCCAGCAGCCCCAGGGCAAGAGGGTATGGCTACACCTTC.

The rearrangement links TRBV19 to TRBJ1-5, with a possible D match to TRBD1 (5 bases). CDR3 length: 15 residues. Germline V gene lookup returns CDR1 LNHDA and CDR2 SQIVND (reference sequence). Trimming removed 8 bases at V and 3 bases at J, with 17 bases between. CDR3 bases: TGTGCCAGTGGGAACCTAGACAGTGTCAATCAGCCCCAGCATTTT. Protein product: CASGNLDSVNQPQHF.

This clonotype was seen a few times. The J gene is TRBJ2-5, the V gene TRBV9; 13 nucleotides match TRBD2. The V gene end was trimmed by 0 bases and the J gene end by 2 bases; junction bases not matched to a gene: 1. Germline CDR1 SGDLS, CDR2 YYNGEE. The CDR3 is 16 amino acids. CDR3 coding DNA: TGTGCCAGCAGCGTAGGGGGACTAGCGGGACAAGAGACCCAGTACTTC. Protein product: CASSVGGLAGQETQYF.

This clonotype turned up a few times. The rearrangement joins TRBV5-1 to TRBJ2-2; D might be TRBD1 (5 bases). The V end lost 2 bases, the J end lost 3 bases, and 11 bases lay between the germline ends. This CDR3 has 15 residues. Germline values: CDR1 SGHRS, CDR2 YFSETQ. Written as DNA, the CDR3 is TGCGCCAGCAGCTTCGACAGACAATACACCGGGGAGCTGTTTTTT. The encoded protein is CASSFDRQYTGELFF.

The gene calls are TRBV4-3 and TRBJ2-1; D remains ambiguous. Germline CDR1 and CDR2: LGHNA and YSLEER. V lost 0 bases and J lost 3, with 15 bases in between. The CDR3 extends over 17 amino acids. CDR3 sequence (DNA): TGCGCCAGCAGCCAAGACGTCGTGGGTCCCTACTACAATGAGCAGTTCTTC. This translates into CASSQDVVGPYYNEQFF.

This clonotype was observed a few times. J is TRBJ2-4 and V is TRBV5-1; no firm D call. Germline CDR1 SGHRS, CDR2 YFSETQ. Trimming removed 6 bases from V and 6 bases from J, with 16 bases in between. The CDR3 extends over 14 amino acids. The chain's CDR3 is CASTLRKMGNIQYF. The CDR3 nucleotides are TGCGCCAGCACCCTTCGCAAGATGGGAAACATTCAGTACTTC. The variable domain in full, completed from reference TRBV5-1 and TRBJ2-4, reads KAGVTQTPRYLIKTRGQQVTLSCSPISGHRSVSWYQQTPGQGLQFLFEYFSETQRNKGNFPGRFSGRQFSNSRSEMNVSTLELGDSALYLCASTLRKMGNIQYFGAGTRLSVL.

The chain combines TRBV7-2 with TRBJ1-2; D is unresolved. This CDR3 is built from 13 residues. Trimming shortened V by 4 bases and J by 7 bases, and 13 bases separated the two germline ends. Germline loops: CDR1 SGHTA, CDR2 FQGNSA. The CDR3 nucleotides read TGTGCCAGCAGCTCTTGGGGTTCCGGTGGCTACACCTTC. This codes for CASSSWGSGGYTF.